This TCR beta chain was identified during a study of blood T cells in healthy people across ages. The germline V gene encodes CDR1 LGHDT and CDR2 YNNKEL (reference sequence). Trimming took 2 bases from V and 3 from J, leaving 10 bases between them. The CDR3 has 14 amino acids. Regarding this clonotype: The antigen is unknown.

At least 5.5 micrograms of total RNA were extracted per sample. Overall study findings and caveats: Naive T cell percentage and TCR beta diversity correlated strongly.

A sample-barcoded 5' primer and a J-beta primer mix were used in a second PCR of about 6 to 11 cycles. TCRdb redid the calling of the 5' RACE reads with MiXCR, one entry per CDR3 protein. The table shows over 600,000 distinct CDR3 sequences, with around 41% occurring only once. The chain employs TRBV3-1 and TRBJ1-1; D ambiguous. The sequencing input was blood. The receptor was isolated from a man older than 75 in good health. CDR3 nucleotide sequence: TGTGCCAGCAGCCAACTCGGGAGATACACTGAAGCTTTCTTT. This sequence encodes CASSQLGRYTEAFF.